The subject of this entry is one T cell receptor beta chain. V was pared by 5 bases and J by 6 bases, with 4 bases of the junction left unmatched. The CDR3 sequence is 12 residues long. The germline V gene encodes CDR1 MDHEN and CDR2 SYDVKM. In the authors' workflow: Reference gene primers were amplified, and this amplification served to estimate nucleated cell counts. Repertoires were generated with immunoSEQ multiplex PCR, while TCRdb's copy carries only in-frame clones and drops some. That table is the source of V, J and clone size, and D and trimming were worked out from the DNA. The sample includes around 100,000 clones, approximately 89% seen only once; the top ten take 15% to 20%. These data belong to a study of blood T cell repertoires in COVID-19. Turning to the study itself: Acute-phase and convalescent COVID-19 samples originated in the United States, Italy and Spain. T cells, B-cell-depleted T cells, or PBMCs supplied cDNA or gDNA.

The clonotype originates from an elderly woman in a cohort sampled during active COVID-19. Sequenced input: peripheral blood. The chain has TRBV28 and TRBJ2-7, with 7 bases fitting TRBD2. The CDR3 DNA reads as TGTGCCAGCAGTCGCGGGACTACCGAGCAGTACTTC. This sequence encodes CASSRGTTEQYF.